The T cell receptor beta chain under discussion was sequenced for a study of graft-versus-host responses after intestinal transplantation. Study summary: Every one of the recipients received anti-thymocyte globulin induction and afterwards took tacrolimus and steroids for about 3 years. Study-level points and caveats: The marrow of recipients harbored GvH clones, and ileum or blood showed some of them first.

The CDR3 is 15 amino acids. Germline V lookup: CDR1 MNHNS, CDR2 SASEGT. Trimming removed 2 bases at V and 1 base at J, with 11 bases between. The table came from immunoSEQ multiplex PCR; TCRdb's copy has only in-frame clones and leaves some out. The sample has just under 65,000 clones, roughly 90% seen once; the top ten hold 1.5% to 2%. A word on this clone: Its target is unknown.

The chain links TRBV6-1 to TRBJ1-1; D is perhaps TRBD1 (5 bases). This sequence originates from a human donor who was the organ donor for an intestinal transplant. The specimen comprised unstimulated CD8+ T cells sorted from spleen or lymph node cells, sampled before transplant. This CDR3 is CASSEYEGANTEAFF. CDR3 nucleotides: TGTGCCAGCAGTGAATATGAAGGGGCGAACACTGAAGCTTTCTTT.